This T cell receptor (beta chain) was sequenced for a study of blood T cell repertoires in COVID-19 (TCRdb year 2020). Turning to the overall study: Samples covering the acute and convalescent phases of COVID-19 were provided by collaborators in the United States, Italy and Spain. The material from the prospective study consisted of cDNA or gDNA derived from T cells, B-cell-depleted T cells, or PBMCs. The dataset comprised deeply sampled blood TCRbeta repertoires from subjects exposed to, actively infected with, or recovered from COVID-19. The repertoires were made available in a free public database intended to serve as a resource for research on the immune response to SARS-CoV-2. The samples were drawn from two sources: the first 160 participants of the ongoing ImmuneRACE study, and over 1,000 subjects contributed by 6 global collaborators. The sample metadata nearly always contained a de-identified subject ID, COVID-19 status, age in years and sex. HLA class I and class II types, where available, came from metadata supplied by the sample provider rather than from assay-based typing. What the research found in general, with its limitations: How much clinical and demographic metadata was included differed by source and by participant, and the metadata was provided uncurated.

The CDR3 holds 14 amino acids from the cysteine to the phenylalanine. The read is trimmed to its CDR3 DNA, 42 bases read in frame from base 1. V and J lose 7 bases and 7 bases, and a span of 17 bases separates them. The germline V gene sets CDR1 to MNHEY and CDR2 to SVGAGI. A word on this clone: Its cognate antigen has yet to be identified. No much larger clone is present one base from it, and per-base qualities are unavailable.

Collaborating institutions collected whole blood in K2EDTA tubes following their own protocols. For TCRbeta analysis, collaborators shipped samples in one of three forms: frozen whole blood, isolated PBMCs, or DNA extracted from either of those sample types. TCRbeta CDR3 regions were amplified from genomic DNA by means of the immunoSEQ Assay, a bias-controlled multiplex PCR. In the original analysis: The number of nucleated cells in each sample was estimated from the amplification of reference gene primers within the assay. To quantify the absolute abundance of each unique TCRbeta CDR3 rearrangement, sequence reads were collapsed and filtered. For each sample, productive Simpson clonality was calculated by taking the square root of Simpson's diversity index across productive rearrangements. The table was pulled from immuneACCESS by TCRdb, which kept in-frame rearrangements only. Such tables lose some clones; where checked, under half of the loss comes from unresolved V genes, and the rest has no known cause. Clonal size and the V and J genes are those of that table, whereas D and trimming came from the DNA. Present in this sample are 150,000 to 200,000 clones, 85% of which were seen just once. The ten top clones hold approximately 8.9% of the sample.

The chain couples TRBV6-5 to TRBJ2-1; the D gene is perhaps TRBD1, on 5 matching bases. The specimen was peripheral blood. The receptor's source is an older woman with acute or convalescent COVID-19. CDR3 sequence: CASTQGLNANEQFF. Read as DNA, the sequence is TGTGCCAGCACCCAGGGTTTGAACGCAAATGAGCAGTTCTTC.